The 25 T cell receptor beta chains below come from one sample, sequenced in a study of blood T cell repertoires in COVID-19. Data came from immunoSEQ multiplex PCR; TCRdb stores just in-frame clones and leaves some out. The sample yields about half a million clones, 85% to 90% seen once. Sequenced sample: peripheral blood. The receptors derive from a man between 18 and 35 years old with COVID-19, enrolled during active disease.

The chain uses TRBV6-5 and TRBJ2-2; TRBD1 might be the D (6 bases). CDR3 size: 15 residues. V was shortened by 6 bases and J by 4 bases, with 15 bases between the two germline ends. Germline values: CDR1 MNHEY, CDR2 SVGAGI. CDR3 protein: CASRARDTGTGELFF. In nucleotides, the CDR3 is TGTGCCAGCAGGGCCCGGGACACGGGCACCGGGGAGCTGTTTTTT.

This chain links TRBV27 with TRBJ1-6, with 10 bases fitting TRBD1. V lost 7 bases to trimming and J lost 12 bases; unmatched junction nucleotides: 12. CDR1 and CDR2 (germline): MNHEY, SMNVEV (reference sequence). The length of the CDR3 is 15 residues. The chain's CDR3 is CASKDRDRGTLPLHF. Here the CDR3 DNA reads TGTGCCAGCAAGGACCGGGACAGGGGAACTCTACCCCTCCACTTT.

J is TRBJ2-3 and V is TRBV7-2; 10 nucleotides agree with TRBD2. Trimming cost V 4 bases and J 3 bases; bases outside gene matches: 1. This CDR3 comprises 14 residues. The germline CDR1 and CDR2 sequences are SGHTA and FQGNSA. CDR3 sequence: CASSSLAGTDTQYF. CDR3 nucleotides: TGTGCCAGCAGCTCACTAGCGGGGACAGATACGCAGTATTTT.

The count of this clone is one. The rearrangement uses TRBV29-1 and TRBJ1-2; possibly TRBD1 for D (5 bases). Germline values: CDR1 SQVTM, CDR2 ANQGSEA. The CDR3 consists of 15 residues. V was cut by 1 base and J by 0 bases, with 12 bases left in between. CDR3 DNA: TGCAGCGTTGAAGGGACACCGGATTCTAACTATGGCTACACCTTC. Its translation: CSVEGTPDSNYGYTF.

The CDR3 sequence is CASSASTGAGEKLFF. Written as DNA, the CDR3 is TGTGCCAGCAGCGCCTCGACAGGGGCCGGGGAAAAACTGTTTTTT. V usage is TRBV9 and J usage is TRBJ1-4; 8 bases match TRBD1. Germline CDR1 and CDR2: SGDLS and YYNGEE. With V trimmed by 3 bases and J by 8 bases, 9 bases remained unmatched. CDR3 length: 15 amino acids.

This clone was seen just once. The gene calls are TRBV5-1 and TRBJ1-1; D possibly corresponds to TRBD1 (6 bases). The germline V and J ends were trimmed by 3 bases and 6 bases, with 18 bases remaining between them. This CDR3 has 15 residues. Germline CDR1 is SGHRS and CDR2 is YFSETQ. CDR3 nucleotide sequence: TGCGCCAGCAGCTCCCTCACAGGGTCAGGCGCTGAAGCTTTCTTT. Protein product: CASSSLTGSGAEAFF.

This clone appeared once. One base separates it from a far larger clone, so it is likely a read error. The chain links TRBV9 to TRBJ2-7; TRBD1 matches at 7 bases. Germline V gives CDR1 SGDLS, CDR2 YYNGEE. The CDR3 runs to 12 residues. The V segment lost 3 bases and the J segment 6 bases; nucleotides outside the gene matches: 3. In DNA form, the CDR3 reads TGTGCCAGCAGCGCGACAGGGTTCGAGCAGTACTTC. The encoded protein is CASSATGFEQYF.

DNA for the CDR3: TGTGCCAGCAGTTTGTTAGCGGGCGAGATGTACCAAGAGACCCAGTACTTC. Its translation is CASSLLAGEMYQETQYF. This chain uses TRBV27 with TRBJ2-5, with 7 nucleotides matching TRBD2. V shed 3 bases and J 0 bases; nucleotides not matched to a gene: 10. CDR3 length: 17 amino acids. Germline V gene data show CDR1 as MNHEY and CDR2 as SMNVEV (reference sequence).

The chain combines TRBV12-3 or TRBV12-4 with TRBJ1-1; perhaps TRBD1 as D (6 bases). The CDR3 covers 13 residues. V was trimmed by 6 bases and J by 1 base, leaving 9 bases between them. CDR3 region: CASRRGANTEAFF. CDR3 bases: TGTGCCAGCAGGCGGGGGGCGAACACTGAAGCTTTCTTT.

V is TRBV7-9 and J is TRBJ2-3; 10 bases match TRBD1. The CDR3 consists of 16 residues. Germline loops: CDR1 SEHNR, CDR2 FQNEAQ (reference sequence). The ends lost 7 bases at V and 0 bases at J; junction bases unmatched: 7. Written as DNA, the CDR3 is TGTGCCAGCACCCTGTGGACAGGGGGTAGCACAGATACGCAGTATTTT. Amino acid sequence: CASTLWTGGSTDTQYF.

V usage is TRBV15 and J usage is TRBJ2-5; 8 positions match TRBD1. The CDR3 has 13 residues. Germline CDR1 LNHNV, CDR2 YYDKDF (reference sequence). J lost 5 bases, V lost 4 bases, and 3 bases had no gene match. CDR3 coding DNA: TGTGCCACCAGCAACCAGGGGGCCGAGACCCAGTACTTC. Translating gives CATSNQGAETQYF. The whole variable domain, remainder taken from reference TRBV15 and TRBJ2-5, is DAMVIQNPRYQVTQFGKPVTLSCSQTLNHNVMYWYQQKSSQAPKLLFHYYDKDFNNEADTPDNFQSRRPNTSFCFLDIRSPGLGDTAMYLCATSNQGAETQYFGPGTRLLVL.

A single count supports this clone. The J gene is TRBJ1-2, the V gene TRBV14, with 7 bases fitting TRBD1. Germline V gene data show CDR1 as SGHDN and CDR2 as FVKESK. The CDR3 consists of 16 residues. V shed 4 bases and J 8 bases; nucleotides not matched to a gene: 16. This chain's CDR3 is CASSPYRQGERGGYTF. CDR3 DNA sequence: TGTGCCAGCAGCCCCTATCGACAGGGCGAGAGGGGAGGCTACACCTTC.

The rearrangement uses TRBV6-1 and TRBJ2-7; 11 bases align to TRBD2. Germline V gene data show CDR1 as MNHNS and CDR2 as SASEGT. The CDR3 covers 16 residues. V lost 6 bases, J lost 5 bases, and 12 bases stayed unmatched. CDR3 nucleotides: TGTGCCAGCAGGGAACAACTAGCGGGAGTAAGGAACGAGCAGTACTTC. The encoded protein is CASREQLAGVRNEQYF.

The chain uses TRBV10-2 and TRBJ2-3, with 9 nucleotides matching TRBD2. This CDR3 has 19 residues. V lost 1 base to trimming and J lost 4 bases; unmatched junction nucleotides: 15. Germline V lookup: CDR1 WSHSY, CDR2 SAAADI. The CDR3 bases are TGCGCCAGCAGTGAGTACGGGAGATTCGCGGGAGGGGATCCAGATACGCAGTATTTT. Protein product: CASSEYGRFAGGDPDTQYF.

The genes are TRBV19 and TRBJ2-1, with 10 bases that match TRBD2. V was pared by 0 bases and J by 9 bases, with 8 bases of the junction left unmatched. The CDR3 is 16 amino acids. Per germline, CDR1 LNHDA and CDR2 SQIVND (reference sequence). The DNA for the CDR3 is TGTGCCAGTAGTATAGAGGCAGCGGGAGGGCCGGGTGAGCAGTTCTTC. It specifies CASSIEAAGGPGEQFF.

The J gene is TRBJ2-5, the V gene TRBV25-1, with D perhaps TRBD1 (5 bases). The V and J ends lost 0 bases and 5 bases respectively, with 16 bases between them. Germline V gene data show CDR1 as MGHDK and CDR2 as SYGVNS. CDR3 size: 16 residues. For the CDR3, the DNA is TGTGCCAGCAGTGAATACGGCGAGGTCAAGGGGGAGACCCAGTACTTC. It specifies CASSEYGEVKGETQYF.

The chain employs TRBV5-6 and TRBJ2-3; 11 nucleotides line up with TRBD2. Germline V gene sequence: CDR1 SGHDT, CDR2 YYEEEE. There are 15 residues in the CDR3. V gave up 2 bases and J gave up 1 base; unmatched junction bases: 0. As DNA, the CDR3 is TGTGCCAGCAGCTTACTAGCGGGGGGCACAGATACGCAGTATTTT. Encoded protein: CASSLLAGGTDTQYF.

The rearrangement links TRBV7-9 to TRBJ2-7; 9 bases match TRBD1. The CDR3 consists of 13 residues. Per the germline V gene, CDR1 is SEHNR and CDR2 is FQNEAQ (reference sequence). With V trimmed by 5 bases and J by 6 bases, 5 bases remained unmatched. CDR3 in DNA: TGTGCCAGCAGCCCAGGGACAGGGACCGAGCAGTACTTC. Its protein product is CASSPGTGTEQYF.

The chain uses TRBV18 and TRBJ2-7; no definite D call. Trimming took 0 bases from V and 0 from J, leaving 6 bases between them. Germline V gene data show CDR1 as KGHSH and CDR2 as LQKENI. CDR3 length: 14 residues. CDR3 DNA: TGTGCCAGCTCACCACCTGCGAACTCCTACGAGCAGTACTTC. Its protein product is CASSPPANSYEQYF.

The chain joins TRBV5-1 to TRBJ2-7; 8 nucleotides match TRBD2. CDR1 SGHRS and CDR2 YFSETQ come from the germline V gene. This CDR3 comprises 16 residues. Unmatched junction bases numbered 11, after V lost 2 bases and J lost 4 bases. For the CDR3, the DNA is TGCGCCAGCAGCTTATCCCTCAGCACTAGCGGTTACGAGCAGTACTTC. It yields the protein CASSLSLSTSGYEQYF.

CDR3 DNA: TGCGCCAGCAGCCGGACTAGCGGGAGTGAAGATACGCAGTATTTT. It specifies CASSRTSGSEDTQYF. The rearrangement uses TRBV4-1 and TRBJ2-3, with 13 bases fitting TRBD2. The germline V gene encodes CDR1 MGHRA and CDR2 YSYEKL. The CDR3 covers 15 residues. The V gene end was trimmed by 4 bases and the J gene end by 5 bases; junction bases not matched to a gene: 3.

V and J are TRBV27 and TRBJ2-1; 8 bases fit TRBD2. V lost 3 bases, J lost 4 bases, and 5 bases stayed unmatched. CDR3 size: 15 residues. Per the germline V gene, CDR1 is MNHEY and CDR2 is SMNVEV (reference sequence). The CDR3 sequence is CASSLAGGRYNEQFF. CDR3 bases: TGTGCCAGCAGTTTGGCGGGGGGCCGGTACAATGAGCAGTTCTTC.

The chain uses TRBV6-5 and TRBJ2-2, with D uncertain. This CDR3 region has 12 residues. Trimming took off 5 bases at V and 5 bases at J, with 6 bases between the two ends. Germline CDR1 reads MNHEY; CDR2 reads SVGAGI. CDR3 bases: TGTGCCAGCAGTCCCTATACCGGGGAGCTGTTTTTT. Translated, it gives CASSPYTGELFF.

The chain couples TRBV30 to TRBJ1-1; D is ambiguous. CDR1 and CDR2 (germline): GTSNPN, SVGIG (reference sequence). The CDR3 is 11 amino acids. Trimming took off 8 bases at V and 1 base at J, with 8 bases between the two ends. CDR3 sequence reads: CARGENTEAFF. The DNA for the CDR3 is TGTGCCCGCGGGGAGAACACTGAAGCTTTCTTT.

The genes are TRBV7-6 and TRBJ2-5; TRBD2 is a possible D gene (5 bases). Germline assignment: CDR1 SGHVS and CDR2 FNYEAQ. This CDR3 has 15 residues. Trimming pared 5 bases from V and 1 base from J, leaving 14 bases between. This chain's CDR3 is CASSPTLGSQETQYF. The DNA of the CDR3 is TGTGCCAGCAGCCCAACCTTAGGGAGCCAAGAGACCCAGTACTTC.